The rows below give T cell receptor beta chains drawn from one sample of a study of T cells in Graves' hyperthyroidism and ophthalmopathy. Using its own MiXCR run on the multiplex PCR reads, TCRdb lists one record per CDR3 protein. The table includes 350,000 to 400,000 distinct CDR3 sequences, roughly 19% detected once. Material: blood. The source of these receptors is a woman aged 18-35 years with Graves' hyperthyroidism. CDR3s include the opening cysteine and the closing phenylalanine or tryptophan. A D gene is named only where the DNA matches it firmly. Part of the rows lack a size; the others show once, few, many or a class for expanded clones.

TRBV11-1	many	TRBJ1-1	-	TGTGCCAGCAGCTTACGGGGACTCGGGACACCCAACACTGAAGCTTTCTTT	CASSLRGLGTPNTEAFF
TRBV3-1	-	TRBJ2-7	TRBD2	TGTGCCAGCAGCCAAGGGGTAGCGGGGGACTACGAGCAGTACTTC	CASSQGVAGDYEQYF
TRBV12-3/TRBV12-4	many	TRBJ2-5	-	TGTGCCAGCAGTCGGGATGGGGAGACCCAGTACTTC	CASSRDGETQYF
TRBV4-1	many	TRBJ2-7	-	TGCGCCAGCAGCCAAGTGGGACGTCGCTACGAGCAGTACTTC	CASSQVGRRYEQYF
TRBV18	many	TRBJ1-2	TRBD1	TGTGCCAGCTCACCGGGACAGGGGAATGGCTACACCTTC	CASSPGQGNGYTF
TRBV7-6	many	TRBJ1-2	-	TGTGCCAGCAGCTCCACCTCTAACTATGGCTACACCTTC	CASSSTSNYGYTF
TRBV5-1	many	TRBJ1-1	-	TGCGCCAGCAGCTTGGCAACAGGTTTTATGAACACTGAAGCTTTCTTT	CASSLATGFMNTEAFF
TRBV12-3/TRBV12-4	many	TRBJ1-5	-	TGTGCCAGCAGTTTAGAGGCTGGCAATCAGCCCCAGCATTTT	CASSLEAGNQPQHF
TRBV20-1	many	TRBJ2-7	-	TGCAGTGCTAGGGGCGGGGGCCGTGTTCTGGGCGAGCAGTACTTC	CSARGGGRVLGEQYF
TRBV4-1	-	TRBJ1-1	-	TGCGCCAGCAGCCACGGACCTGCACGACTGGATCAGTCGGCTTTCTTT	CASSHGPARLDQSAFF
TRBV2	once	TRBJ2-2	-	TGTGCCAGTCATTGGGTATCCGGGGAGCTGTTTTTT	CASHWVSGELFF
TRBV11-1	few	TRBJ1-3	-	TGTGCCAGCGGTCAAGACAGGACCCCACTAGGAAACACCATATATTTT	CASGQDRTPLGNTIYF
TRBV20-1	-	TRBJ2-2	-	TGCAGTGCTAGAGATCTCTTTGGCAGGGGCACCGGGGAGCTGTTTTTT	CSARDLFGRGTGELFF
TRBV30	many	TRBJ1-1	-	TGTGCCTGGAGTGTGGGGACGGGGGCGACTGAAGCTTTCTTT	CAWSVGTGATEAFF
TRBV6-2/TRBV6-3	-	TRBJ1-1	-	TGTGCCAGCAGTTTCCCGGACTATGGAGTTAACACTGAAGCTTTCTTT	CASSFPDYGVNTEAFF
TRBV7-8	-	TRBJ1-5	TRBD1	TGTGCCAGCAGCTTGGGACAGCGGGCTTCTCAGCCCCAGCATTTT	CASSLGQRASQPQHF
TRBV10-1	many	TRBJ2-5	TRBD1	TGCGCCAGCAGCATGACAGGGTACGAGACCCAGTACTTC	CASSMTGYETQYF
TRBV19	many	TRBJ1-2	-	TGTGCCAGTAGTATCCCACCAAACAGGGATGGGAACTATGGCTACACCTTC	CASSIPPNRDGNYGYTF
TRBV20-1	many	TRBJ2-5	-	TGCAGTGCTAGAGACCAAGGTTTTGGGACCCAGTACTTC	CSARDQGFGTQYF
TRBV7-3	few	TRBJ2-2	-	TGTGCCAGCAGCTTCGACGGGACAAGCACCGGGGAGCTGTTTTTT	CASSFDGTSTGELFF
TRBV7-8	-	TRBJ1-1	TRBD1	TGTGCCAGCAGTATTAGGGGGCTCAAACCCGAAGCTTTCTTT	CASSIRGLKPEAFF
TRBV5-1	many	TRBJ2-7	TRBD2	TGCGCCAGTGGGGGGGGAATAGGCTACGAGCAGTACTTC	CASGGGIGYEQYF
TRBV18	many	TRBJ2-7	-	TGTGCCAGCTCACTGAATTCGGGGGACGAGCAGTACTTC	CASSLNSGDEQYF
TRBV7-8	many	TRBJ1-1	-	TGTGCCAGCAGCTTAGACAGGGCGAACACTGAAGCTTTCTTT	CASSLDRANTEAFF
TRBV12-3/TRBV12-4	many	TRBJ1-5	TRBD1	TGTGCCAGCGGCGGACAGGGGGCGAGGGTTAGTAATCAGCCCCAGCATTTT	CASGGQGARVSNQPQHF
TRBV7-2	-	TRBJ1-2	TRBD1	TGTGCCAGCAGCTTAGCGGAGGGGGCTCTAGGCTATGGCTACACCTTC	CASSLAEGALGYGYTF
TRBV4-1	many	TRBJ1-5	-	TGCGCCAGCAGCTTGGGGCAGGGTACTCAGCCCCAGCATTTT	CASSLGQGTQPQHF
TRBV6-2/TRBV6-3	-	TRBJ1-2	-	TGTGCCAGCAGTTACGTCTCACAGGGAGGCTACACCTTC	CASSYVSQGGYTF
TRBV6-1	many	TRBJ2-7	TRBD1	TGTGCCAGCACTGCGGACAGGATGGGGGAGCAGTACTTC	CASTADRMGEQYF
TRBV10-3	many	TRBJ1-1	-	TGTGCCATCAGTGTTGGAAGGCCTAGCACTGAAGCTTTCTTT	CAISVGRPSTEAFF
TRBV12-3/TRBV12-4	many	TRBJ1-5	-	TGTGCCAGCAGTCCGGATTACAGGGAAAGGAACAATCAGCCCCAGCATTTT	CASSPDYRERNNQPQHF
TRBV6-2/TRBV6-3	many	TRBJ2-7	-	TGTGCCAGCACCCAGAGGGGAAAGCAGTACTTC	CASTQRGKQYF
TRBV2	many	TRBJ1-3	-	TGTGCCAGCAGAAGGTCCCTCGGCCCCTCTGGAAACACCATATATTTT	CASRRSLGPSGNTIYF
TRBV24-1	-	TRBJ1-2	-	TGTGCCACCAGTGACTCAGGACAGTCTGGCTACACCTTC	CATSDSGQSGYTF
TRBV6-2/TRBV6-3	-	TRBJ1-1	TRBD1	TGCACCAAGGGACAGGGGACTCCCTGGGGGACTACCGACACTGAAGCTTTCTTT	CTKGQGTPWGTTDTEAFF
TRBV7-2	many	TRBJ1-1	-	TGTGCCAGCAGCGTTTACTCTCTCTTGAACACTGAAGCTTTCTTT	CASSVYSLLNTEAFF
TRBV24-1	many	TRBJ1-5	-	TGTGCCACCAGTGATCCCTTGGACAGTTCGGCCCAGCATTTT	CATSDPLDSSAQHF
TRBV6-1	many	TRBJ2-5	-	TGTGCCAGCAGAAGGACAAAAGAGACCCAGTACTTC	CASRRTKETQYF
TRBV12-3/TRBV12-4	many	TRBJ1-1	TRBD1	TGTGCCAGCACCCAGGGGGCTAGGACTGAAGCTTTCTTT	CASTQGARTEAFF
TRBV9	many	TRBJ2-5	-	TGTGCAAGCGGGGGACAGGGAAGTTTGGAGACCCAGTACTTC	CASGGQGSLETQYF
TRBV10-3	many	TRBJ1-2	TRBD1	TGTGCCGCCACGGGGGACAGACTGGATGGCTACACCTTC	CAATGDRLDGYTF
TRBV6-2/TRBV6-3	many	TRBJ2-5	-	TGTGCCAGCAGTTCCCCGTTATTGGGGGAGACCCAGTACTTC	CASSSPLLGETQYF
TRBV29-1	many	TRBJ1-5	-	TGCAGCGTTGGACAGTCTTGGGGGCAGCCCCAGCATTTT	CSVGQSWGQPQHF
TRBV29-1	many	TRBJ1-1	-	TGCAGCGTTGAAAGGGAACAGATTGAAGCTTTCTTT	CSVEREQIEAFF
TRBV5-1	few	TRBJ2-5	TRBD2	TGCGCCAGCAGCTTGGGACTAGCGGGGGGGTCACAAGAGACCCAGTACTTC	CASSLGLAGGSQETQYF
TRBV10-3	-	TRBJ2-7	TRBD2	TGTGCCATCAGTATTAGCGGGGGGACTTACGAGCAGTACTTC	CAISISGGTYEQYF
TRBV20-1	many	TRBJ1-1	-	TGCAGTGTACAGGGAGGGATGAACACTGAAGCTTTCTTT	CSVQGGMNTEAFF
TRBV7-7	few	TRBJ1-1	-	TGTGCCATGGGGGGGTACGTCCACACTGAAGCTTTCTTT	CAMGGYVHTEAFF
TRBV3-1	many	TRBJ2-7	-	TGTGCCAGCAGCCAAGCACAGGGATTGGGCTACGAGCAGTACTTC	CASSQAQGLGYEQYF
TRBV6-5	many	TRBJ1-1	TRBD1	TGTGCCAGCAGTAGCGACAGGGTGAACACTGAAGCTTTCTTT	CASSSDRVNTEAFF
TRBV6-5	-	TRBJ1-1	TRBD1	TGTGCCAGCAGTTGGTACAGGGGCAGCACTGAAGCTTTCTTT	CASSWYRGSTEAFF
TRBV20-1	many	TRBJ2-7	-	TGCAGCGCAGCCCCGGGTCTAACCTACGAGCAGTACTTC	CSAAPGLTYEQYF
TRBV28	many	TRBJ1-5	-	TGTGCCAGCATTCTACAGCTCAATCAGCCCCAGCATTTT	CASILQLNQPQHF
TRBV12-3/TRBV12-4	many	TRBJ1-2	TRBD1	TGTGCCAGCAGGCCGAGGAGACAGGGGGATGGCTACACCTTC	CASRPRRQGDGYTF